The sequence of this TCR beta chain was determined in a study of radiation and T cells in renal cell carcinoma. Produced via immunoSEQ multiplex PCR; TCRdb's table is partial and in-frame only. The sample yields 15,000 to 20,000 clones, about 50% seen once. CDR1 WSHSY and CDR2 SAAADI come from the germline V gene. The CDR3 is 15 amino acids. The V gene lost 4 bases and the J gene lost 3 bases, with 10 bases spanning the gap. The treatment: 15 Gy SBRT to primary tumor, nephrectomy 4 weeks later. The sample consisted of tumor tissue, taken from a patient whose treatment included radiotherapy and nephrectomy. The chain joins TRBV10-2 to TRBJ1-6; tentatively, D is TRBD1 (5 bases). The receptor comes from a man aged 50 to 60 with renal cell carcinoma. The CDR3, as DNA: TGCGCCAGCAGTGGTGGGGGGAGCTATAATTCACCCCTCCACTTT. It codes for CASSGGGSYNSPLHF.